These T cell receptor beta chains were read from a single sample in a study of blood T cell repertoires in COVID-19. The protocol was immunoSEQ multiplex PCR, while the TCRdb copy is restricted to in-frame clones and leaves out a portion. The table shows just under 70,000 clones, with 86% occurring only once. Input material: peripheral blood. Receptor source: a young man with acute or convalescent COVID-19. CDR3s include the opening cysteine and the closing phenylalanine or tryptophan. D genes are given only for firm matches. Not every row has a clone size; where given, it reads once, few, many or a size class.

d_call	v_call	j_call	clone_size	cdr3_length	cdr3_aa	cdr3_nt
TRBD1	TRBV7-9	TRBJ2-5	NA	12	CASSSRGETQYF	TGTGCCAGCAGTTCCAGGGGGGAGACCCAGTACTTC
NA	TRBV19	TRBJ2-7	NA	13	CASSRDSKYEQYF	TGTGCCAGTAGCCGGGACTCCAAGTACGAGCAGTACTTC
NA	TRBV28	TRBJ2-7	once	14	CASSLHRAPYEQYF	TGTGCCAGCAGTCTCCACAGGGCCCCCTACGAGCAGTACTTC
NA	TRBV28	TRBJ1-5	NA	17	CASSSSLGQGFNQPQHF	TGTGCCAGCAGTTCTTCCCTGGGACAAGGTTTCAATCAGCCCCAGCATTTT
TRBD1	TRBV6-5	TRBJ1-1	NA	15	CASTPTGGYYTEAFF	TGTGCCAGCACCCCGACAGGGGGGTATTACACTGAAGCTTTCTTT
TRBD1	TRBV30	TRBJ1-1	NA	16	CAWGKSLTGRNTEAFF	TGTGCCTGGGGCAAATCCTTGACAGGGCGAAACACTGAAGCTTTCTTT
NA	TRBV7-8	TRBJ2-5	NA	15	CASSLVAGRMETQYF	TGTGCCAGCAGCTTAGTAGCAGGGAGGATGGAGACCCAGTACTTC
NA	TRBV12-3/TRBV12-4	TRBJ1-1	NA	12	CASSFRNTEAFF	TGTGCCAGCAGTTTTAGGAACACTGAAGCTTTCTTT
NA	TRBV7-9	TRBJ1-6	NA	18	CASSLATNSISYNSPLHF	TGTGCCAGCAGCTTAGCAACGAATAGCATAAGCTATAATTCACCCCTCCACTTT
TRBD1	TRBV18	TRBJ1-5	once	13	CASSPDREGPQHF	TGTGCCAGCTCACCGGACAGGGAAGGGCCCCAGCATTTT
NA	TRBV7-2	TRBJ1-4	NA	15	CASSYKGWWSEKLFF	TGTGCCAGCAGCTATAAGGGGTGGTGGAGTGAAAAACTGTTTTTT
TRBD1	TRBV7-2	TRBJ1-2	NA	15	CASSPRGTRDYGYTF	TGTGCCAGCAGTCCCAGGGGGACGAGGGACTATGGCTACACCTTC
TRBD1	TRBV2	TRBJ1-4	NA	16	CASTRPSGQGGEKLFF	TGTGCCAGCACCCGGCCGTCTGGACAGGGTGGTGAAAAACTGTTTTTT
NA	TRBV6-4	TRBJ2-3	few	15	CASSVIPAPGDTQYF	TGTGCCAGCAGTGTCATCCCCGCGCCTGGAGATACGCAGTATTTT
TRBD2	TRBV7-9	TRBJ2-3	few	15	CASTNQTSTSDTQYF	TGTGCCAGCACCAATCAGACTAGCACGTCGGATACGCAGTATTTT
NA	TRBV6-2/TRBV6-3	TRBJ2-1	NA	16	CASSYRERSSYNEQFF	TGTGCCAGCAGTTACCGGGAGCGGAGCTCCTACAATGAGCAGTTCTTC
NA	TRBV6-2/TRBV6-3	TRBJ2-3	NA	15	CASSAGQSDTDTQYF	TGTGCCAGCAGTGCGGGGCAGTCGGACACAGATACGCAGTATTTT
TRBD1	TRBV7-3	TRBJ2-3	NA	16	CASSPGDRVGTDTQYF	TGTGCCAGCAGCCCGGGGGACAGGGTGGGAACAGATACGCAGTATTTT
NA	TRBV18	TRBJ1-4	once	14	CASSTDDSNEKLFF	TGTGCCAGCTCTACCGACGACTCTAATGAAAAACTGTTTTTT
TRBD1	TRBV10-1	TRBJ2-1	few	16	CASSESRDRVWDEQFF	TGCGCCAGCAGTGAGTCTCGGGACAGGGTTTGGGATGAGCAGTTCTTC
TRBD2	TRBV28	TRBJ2-5	once	16	CASNSWKREGRETQYF	TGTGCCAGCAACTCGTGGAAGCGGGAGGGACGTGAGACCCAGTACTTC
NA	TRBV6-5	TRBJ1-4	NA	13	CASGSPGKEKLFF	TGTGCCAGCGGATCACCGGGAAAAGAAAAACTGTTTTTT
NA	TRBV15	TRBJ1-5	NA	16	CATSRDFGRANQPQHF	TGTGCCACCAGCAGAGATTTCGGGAGGGCGAATCAGCCCCAGCATTTT
TRBD1	TRBV6-2/TRBV6-3	TRBJ2-6	NA	17	CASSYSRDRPGANVLTF	TGTGCCAGCAGTTACAGCCGGGACAGGCCTGGGGCCAACGTCCTGACTTTC
TRBD1	TRBV2	TRBJ2-7	NA	14	CASRGTGEIYEQYF	TGTGCCAGCAGAGGAACAGGGGAGATTTACGAGCAGTACTTC
NA	TRBV6-5	TRBJ1-2	NA	12	CASSPPDGFYTF	TGTGCCAGCAGTCCACCCGACGGGTTCTACACCTTC
TRBD2	TRBV7-9	TRBJ2-7	NA	16	CASTLGTSGRTYEQYF	TGTGCCAGCACCCTAGGGACTAGCGGGAGGACGTACGAGCAGTACTTC
NA	TRBV20-1	TRBJ1-5	NA	13	CSASLSGQAIQHF	TGCAGTGCTAGTCTATCTGGGCAGGCGATCCAGCATTTT
NA	TRBV25-1	TRBJ2-1	NA	16	CASSELKVSSSNEQFF	TGTGCCAGCAGTGAACTTAAGGTGTCTAGTAGCAATGAGCAGTTCTTC
NA	TRBV18	TRBJ1-4	NA	15	CASSPQGPRKEKLFF	TGTGCCAGCTCACCCCAGGGGCCCCGGAAGGAAAAACTGTTTTTT
TRBD1	TRBV20-1	TRBJ1-5	NA	16	CSASQQGGSGNQPQHF	TGCAGTGCTAGTCAACAGGGGGGTTCGGGCAATCAGCCCCAGCATTTT
TRBD1	TRBV6-4	TRBJ1-2	NA	16	CASRVYRGRPVHGYTF	TGTGCCAGCAGAGTATACAGGGGGCGCCCCGTCCATGGCTACACCTTC
NA	TRBV15	TRBJ2-2	NA	20	CATSRDQLGDGTFETGELFF	TGTGCCACCAGCAGAGATCAGTTAGGAGACGGGACTTTCGAGACCGGGGAGCTGTTTTTT
NA	TRBV5-6	TRBJ1-5	NA	17	CASSLTSRQAGNQPQHF	TGTGCCAGCAGCTTAACAAGTCGGCAGGCCGGCAATCAGCCCCAGCATTTT
NA	TRBV4-1	TRBJ2-5	NA	15	CASSPRGAGVETQYF	TGCGCCAGCAGCCCACGAGGTGCAGGGGTAGAGACCCAGTACTTC
NA	TRBV29-1	TRBJ1-3	NA	12	CSVGGGGNTIYF	TGCAGCGTTGGTGGAGGTGGAAACACCATATATTTT
TRBD1	TRBV5-1	TRBJ2-2	NA	15	CASLPGQGSTGELFF	TGCGCCAGCCTGCCGGGACAGGGGAGCACCGGGGAGCTGTTTTTT
NA	TRBV5-5	TRBJ1-5	NA	14	CASSRTVDDQPQHF	TGTGCCAGCAGCCGGACAGTAGACGATCAGCCCCAGCATTTT
NA	TRBV12-3/TRBV12-4	TRBJ1-2	NA	13	CASSLGDNYGYTF	TGTGCCAGCAGTTTAGGAGATAACTATGGCTACACCTTC
NA	TRBV3-1/TRBV3-2	TRBJ2-3	NA	14	CASSPSRVTDTQYF	TGTGCCAGCAGCCCCTCCAGGGTGACAGATACGCAGTATTTT
TRBD2	TRBV5-5	TRBJ2-1	NA	15	CASTTGTSDLGEQFF	TGTGCCAGCACGACCGGGACTAGCGATTTGGGGGAGCAGTTCTTC